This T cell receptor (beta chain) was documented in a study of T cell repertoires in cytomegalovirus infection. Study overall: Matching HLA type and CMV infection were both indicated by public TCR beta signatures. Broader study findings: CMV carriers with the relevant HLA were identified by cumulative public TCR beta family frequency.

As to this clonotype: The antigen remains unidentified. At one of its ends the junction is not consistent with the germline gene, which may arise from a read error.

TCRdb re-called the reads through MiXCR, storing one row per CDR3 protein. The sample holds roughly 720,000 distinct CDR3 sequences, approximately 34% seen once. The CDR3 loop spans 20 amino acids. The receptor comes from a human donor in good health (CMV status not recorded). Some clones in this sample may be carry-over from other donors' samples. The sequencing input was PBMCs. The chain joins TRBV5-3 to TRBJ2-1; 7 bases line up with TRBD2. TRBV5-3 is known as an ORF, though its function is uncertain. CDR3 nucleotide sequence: TGTGCCAGCAGCTTGGCCTCGGGGGGTAACCCACAGCGCTCCTACAATGAGCAGTTCTTC. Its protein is CASSLASGGNPQRSYNEQFF.